This T cell receptor beta chain is drawn from a study of blood T cell repertoires in COVID-19. Study in general: COVID-19 samples, acute and convalescent, were from the United States, Italy and Spain. PBMCs, B-cell-depleted T cells, or T cells were the source of the cDNA or gDNA that made up the material.

In the authors' workflow: Quantification of nucleated cells was approximated via reference gene primer amplification. Repertoires were generated with immunoSEQ multiplex PCR, while TCRdb's copy carries only in-frame clones and drops some. The V and J calls and clone size were taken over from that table, and D and trimming were inferred from the DNA. The table shows about 220,000 clones, with over 75% occurring only once. Worth noting for this clone: In the same sample, other DNA sequences code for this CDR3.

Trimming removed 5 bases from V and 1 base from J; junction bases left unmatched: 3. CDR1 and CDR2 from the germline V gene are PRHDT and FYEKMQ (reference sequence). The CDR3 has 14 residues. V and J are TRBV13 and TRBJ1-1; TRBD1 aligns across 8 bases. The sequenced sample was peripheral blood. The sequence was collected from a human donor in a cohort sampled during active COVID-19. As DNA, the CDR3 is TGTGCCAGCAGCCTCGGACAGGGGAACACTGAAGCTTTCTTT. Translated, it gives CASSLGQGNTEAFF.